Listed below are T cell receptor beta chains from one sample, sequenced in a study of control samples from healthy donors and cancer patients. Sequencing used immunoSEQ multiplex PCR; TCRdb keeps in-frame clones, though not all of them. The sample lists about 150,000 clones; approximately 94% were seen once. Sequenced input: blood. Source of these receptors: a man in his forties or fifties in good health. Each CDR3 is given with its conserved first and last residue. The D gene is left open where the match is weak. Expanded clones are given a class, and other clones once, few, many or no size at all.

TRBV24-1	TRBD1	TRBJ2-5	NA	TGTGCCACCAGTGACGGAAAAGACAGGGGAATAGCGAAGACCCAGTACTTC	CATSDGKDRGIAKTQYF
TRBV3-1/TRBV3-2	NA	TRBJ1-6	once	TGTGCCAGCAGCCAAGGGAAGACGAATTCACCCCTCCACTTT	CASSQGKTNSPLHF
TRBV6-1	NA	TRBJ1-6	NA	TGTGCCAGCAGTGAGGGGTTGATTAATTCACCCCTCCACTTT	CASSEGLINSPLHF
TRBV3-1/TRBV3-2	TRBD2	TRBJ2-5	NA	TGTGCCAGCAGCCCGACCCGAACTAGCGGGGGGGCGCGGGAGACCCAGTACTTC	CASSPTRTSGGARETQYF
TRBV30	NA	TRBJ1-2	NA	TGTGCCTGGATGTGGGGGGGCGAATATGGCTACACCTTC	CAWMWGGEYGYTF
TRBV19	NA	TRBJ1-2	few	TGTGCCAGCGCTAACCAGGACTATTATGGCTACACCTTC	CASANQDYYGYTF
TRBV10-1	NA	TRBJ1-1	few	TGCGCCAGCAGGGGGACACTAAACACTGAAGCTTTCTTT	CASRGTLNTEAFF
TRBV9	TRBD2	TRBJ2-3	NA	TGTGCTAGCAGCGCACTAGCGGGGGGCCAAATTAGCACAGATACGCAGTATTTT	CASSALAGGQISTDTQYF
TRBV2	NA	TRBJ1-2	once	TGTGCCAGCACCCTGGGAAGGGTCGACTATGGCTACACCTTC	CASTLGRVDYGYTF
TRBV27	NA	TRBJ2-1	NA	TGTGCCAGCAGTTCCACTAACTCCTACAATGAGCAGTTCTTC	CASSSTNSYNEQFF
TRBV7-2	NA	TRBJ2-3	NA	TGTGCCAGCAGCTCGTGGGGGACTAGCACAGATACGCAGTATTTT	CASSSWGTSTDTQYF
TRBV9	NA	TRBJ1-2	once	TGTGCCAGCAGATCAATGAGTGGGGACTATGGCTACACCTTC	CASRSMSGDYGYTF
TRBV9	TRBD1	TRBJ2-7	NA	TGTGCCAGCAGCGTAGCCGGACAGGGGGCCTACGAGCAGTACTTC	CASSVAGQGAYEQYF
TRBV30	NA	TRBJ1-1	NA	TGTGCCTGGATGGCGGTTGCCGAAGCTTTCTTT	CAWMAVAEAFF
TRBV11-2	NA	TRBJ2-7	NA	TGTGCCAGCAGCTTCGGGACCGCGGCCTACGAGCAGTACTTC	CASSFGTAAYEQYF
TRBV3-1/TRBV3-2	NA	TRBJ1-2	NA	TGTGCCAGCAGCCCCACGTTCCGGACGAATGGCTACACCTTC	CASSPTFRTNGYTF
TRBV6-5	NA	TRBJ1-6	NA	TGTGCCAGCAGTTACTCGACAGAACCGTATAATTCACCCCTCCACTTT	CASSYSTEPYNSPLHF
TRBV7-2	TRBD2	TRBJ2-3	NA	TGTGCCAGCAGCTCCTTGACTAGCGGGGGCCCCCGGGGTACGCAGTATTTT	CASSSLTSGGPRGTQYF
TRBV29-1	TRBD2	TRBJ2-1	NA	TGCAGCGTTAAGGGACTAGTGGTTTACAATGAGCAGTTCTTC	CSVKGLVVYNEQFF
TRBV11-2	NA	TRBJ2-7	NA	TGTGCCAGCAGCTCCGGGACATCCGAGCAGTACTTC	CASSSGTSEQYF
TRBV25-1	NA	TRBJ2-2	NA	TGTGCCAGCAGTGAATATGGGTCGGGGACCGGGGAGCTGTTTTTT	CASSEYGSGTGELFF
TRBV27	NA	TRBJ1-5	once	TGTGCCAGCAGTTTATCAGGGGAGGGTCAGCCCCAGCATTTT	CASSLSGEGQPQHF
TRBV5-4	TRBD2	TRBJ2-4	once	TGTGCCAGCAGCTTGGAGCGGGGACGGGACATTCAGTACTTC	CASSLERGRDIQYF
TRBV6-5	NA	TRBJ2-3	once	TGTGCCAGCAGTTACCACGGGGCGCGGGGAGATACGCAGTATTTT	CASSYHGARGDTQYF
TRBV6-5	TRBD1	TRBJ1-4	NA	TGTGCCAGCAGGACGGGACAGAGTAATGAAAAACTGTTTTTT	CASRTGQSNEKLFF
TRBV11-2	NA	TRBJ2-7	once	TGTGCCAGCAGCTTAGGACAGGACTACGAGCAGTACTTC	CASSLGQDYEQYF
TRBV5-1	NA	TRBJ2-1	NA	TGCGCCAGCAGCTTGGCCTATCGGACTCCCAGCTCCTACAATGAGCAGTTCTTC	CASSLAYRTPSSYNEQFF
TRBV7-6	NA	TRBJ2-5	NA	TGTGCCAGCAGCTTAGCGGCACAGGACGAAGAGACCCAGTACTTC	CASSLAAQDEETQYF
TRBV24-1	NA	TRBJ2-3	NA	TGTGCCACCGGACCCTACTCCACAGATACGCAGTATTTT	CATGPYSTDTQYF
TRBV9	NA	TRBJ1-3	NA	TGTGCCAGCAGCGGGATTGGGGAGGCAAACACCATATATTTT	CASSGIGEANTIYF
TRBV19	NA	TRBJ1-6	NA	TGTGCCAGTACTGACAGGCCGGACTATAATTCACCCCTCCACTTT	CASTDRPDYNSPLHF
TRBV6-1	NA	TRBJ1-2	NA	TGTGCCAGCAGAGAAGGTTCAGCCTATGGCTACACCTTC	CASREGSAYGYTF
TRBV5-6	NA	TRBJ2-5	NA	TGTGCCAGCAGCTGGGGCTGGGGGAGTGGGCAGACCCAGTACTTC	CASSWGWGSGQTQYF
TRBV11-2	TRBD2	TRBJ2-7	NA	TGTGCCAGCAGCTTAGGAGGGGCTAGCGGGGGTCAATCCTACGAGCAGTACTTC	CASSLGGASGGQSYEQYF
TRBV20-1	NA	TRBJ1-1	once	TGCAGTGCTAGGGAGAGCGCTGAAGCTTTCTTT	CSARESAEAFF
TRBV27	NA	TRBJ1-1	NA	TGTGCCAGCGGATTTCGCGGGACACACACTGAAGCTTTCTTT	CASGFRGTHTEAFF
TRBV19	NA	TRBJ2-7	NA	TGTGCCAGTAAAGCTCCATACTCCCCCTACGAGCAGTACTTC	CASKAPYSPYEQYF
TRBV5-6	TRBD1	TRBJ1-1	NA	TGTGCCAGCAGCTTGGAACAGGGGCGAATTAACACTGAAGCTTTCTTT	CASSLEQGRINTEAFF
TRBV9	TRBD1	TRBJ2-7	NA	TGTGCCAGCAGCGTAGGGGGACAGCCCTACGAGCAGTACTTC	CASSVGGQPYEQYF
TRBV6-5	NA	TRBJ2-3	NA	TGTGCCAGCAGTCCCTGGTCGAGACGGGCAGATACGCAGTATTTT	CASSPWSRRADTQYF
TRBV19	NA	TRBJ1-6	NA	TGTGCCAGTAGTGCGGACAGTATTAGGCCACCCCTCCACTTT	CASSADSIRPPLHF
TRBV5-1	TRBD1	TRBJ1-1	NA	TGCGCCAGCACCCTGACAGGGTTCATGAACACTGAAGCTTTCTTT	CASTLTGFMNTEAFF
TRBV5-4	NA	TRBJ2-5	NA	TGTGCCAGCAGCCGCATGACAGGCTGGGAGACCCAGTACTTC	CASSRMTGWETQYF
TRBV25-1	TRBD1	TRBJ2-1	NA	TGTGCCAGCAGTGGGGGTTGGACAGGCTACAATGAGCAGTTCTTC	CASSGGWTGYNEQFF
TRBV5-1	TRBD1	TRBJ2-7	NA	TGCGCCAGCAGCTACGGACAGGGGCCTTTTTACGAGCAGTACTTC	CASSYGQGPFYEQYF
TRBV2	NA	TRBJ1-3	NA	TGTGCCAGCAAGACGCAGCCCTCTGGAAACACCATATATTTT	CASKTQPSGNTIYF
TRBV18	TRBD1	TRBJ2-7	NA	TGTGCCAGCTCACCCCCAGGGGGCACAAGGTACGAGCAGTACTTC	CASSPPGGTRYEQYF
TRBV6-5	NA	TRBJ2-7	NA	TGTGCCAGCAGTTACTCAGGGCTAGCAGACTACGAGCAGTACTTC	CASSYSGLADYEQYF
TRBV4-1	NA	TRBJ2-2	NA	TGCGCCAGCAGCCAAGATACAGGCGGGGCGGGACCGGGGGAGCTGTTTTTT	CASSQDTGGAGPGELFF
TRBV6-6	TRBD2	TRBJ2-3	NA	TGTGCCAGCAGACGCCTGGGCGGGGGGACAGATACGCAGTATTTT	CASRRLGGGTDTQYF